The 7 T cell receptor beta chains below come from one sample, sequenced in a study of shared clonotypes between healthy human individuals. The repertoire was sequenced with immunoSEQ multiplex PCR; TCRdb's copy has only in-frame clones and lacks some. In the table there are millions of clones, over 85% of which are singletons. Source material: naive CD4+ T cells sorted from blood. Described subset: CD45RA+ positively selected. The receptor set was obtained from a man between 18 and 35 years old in good health.

The chain carries TRBV18 and TRBJ2-1, with D possibly being TRBD1 or TRBD2 (6 bases each). V was cut by 4 bases and J by 9 bases, with 13 bases left in between. The germline V gene has CDR1 KGHSH and CDR2 LQKENI. The CDR3 is 13 residues long. CDR3 sequence: CASSLNREVEQFF. CDR3 nucleotide sequence: TGTGCCAGCTCACTAAACAGGGAGGTTGAGCAGTTCTTC.

The gene calls are TRBV18 and TRBJ2-5; 7 bases agree with TRBD1. This CDR3 comprises 14 residues. The junction had 5 bases not matched to a gene; V was cut back by 6 bases and J by 1 base. CDR1 KGHSH and CDR2 LQKENI come from the germline V gene. The CDR3 DNA sequence: TGTGCCAGCTCGCAGACAGGGTTCCAAGAGACCCAGTACTTC. Amino acids: CASSQTGFQETQYF.

The chain employs TRBV30 and TRBJ2-2, with 7 bases lining up with TRBD1. This CDR3 has 14 amino acids. V shed 8 bases and J 0 bases; nucleotides not matched to a gene: 6. Germline V gene data show CDR1 as GTSNPN and CDR2 as SVGIG (reference sequence). This chain's CDR3 is CAGPGQSNTGELFF. The CDR3 DNA follows: TGTGCCGGGCCGGGACAGTCGAACACCGGGGAGCTGTTTTTT.

A note on this clone: Additional DNA sequences in this sample encode the identical CDR3. This chain connects TRBV5-1 to TRBJ2-2; possible D gene TRBD2, 5 bases. Trimming shortened V by 0 bases and J by 2 bases, and 8 bases separated the two germline ends. The CDR3 has 15 amino acids. Germline CDR1 SGHRS, CDR2 YFSETQ. CDR3 coding DNA: TGCGCCAGCAGCTTGGGCAGGACTAACACCGGGGAGCTGTTTTTT. The encoded protein is CASSLGRTNTGELFF. Filled out from reference TRBV5-1 and TRBJ2-2, the complete variable domain reads KAGVTQTPRYLIKTRGQQVTLSCSPISGHRSVSWYQQTPGQGLQFLFEYFSETQRNKGNFPGRFSGRQFSNSRSEMNVSTLELGDSALYLCASSLGRTNTGELFFGEGSRLTVL.

V is TRBV19 and J is TRBJ1-2; tentatively, D is TRBD1 (6 bases). The CDR3 contains 12 residues. Germline loops: CDR1 LNHDA, CDR2 SQIVND (reference sequence). The V gene lost 4 bases and the J gene lost 6 bases, with 9 bases spanning the gap. The CDR3 loop is CASSSTGHGYTF. In DNA form, the CDR3 reads TGTGCCAGTAGTAGCACAGGGCATGGCTACACCTTC.

The CDR3 region has the DNA TGTGCCATCAGGAAGACAGGGGAAGGTGTAAAGGATGAAGCTTTCTTT. Translated: CAIRKTGEGVKDEAFF. This chain connects TRBV10-3 to TRBJ1-1, with 8 bases lining up with TRBD1. Germline V gene lookup returns CDR1 ENHRY and CDR2 SYGVKD. CDR3 size: 16 residues. After removal of 6 bases from V and 7 bases from J, the junction contained 16 bases not matched to a gene.

The V and J genes are TRBV4-1 and TRBJ1-5; D unresolved. Trimming took off 3 bases at V and 1 base at J, with 13 bases between the two ends. The CDR3 extends over 16 amino acids. Germline-derived CDR1 and CDR2 are MGHRA and YSYEKL. CDR3 sequence reads: CASSQRVSTSNQPQHF. CDR3 DNA sequence: TGCGCCAGCAGCCAGAGGGTTAGCACCAGCAATCAGCCCCAGCATTTT.